These T cell receptor beta chains were read from a single sample in a study of shared clonotypes between healthy human individuals. Method: immunoSEQ multiplex PCR; TCRdb's copy keeps in-frame clones and lacks some. The sample has 760,000 or so clones; around 96% are singletons. The sequenced material came from naive CD8+ T cells sorted from blood. The receptors originated from a young man in good health. Each CDR3 is given with its conserved first and last residue. Fields, in order: D gene, V gene, clone size, J gene, CDR3 DNA, CDR3 protein. D genes are given only for firm matches. The size of a clone is reported for some rows only, either as once, few or many, or as a class for expanded clones.

d_call: NA
v_call: TRBV29-1
clone_size: NA
j_call: TRBJ2-7
cdr3_nt: TGCAGCGTCGTGCTGGCGGGGATCGGGTACGAGCAGTACTTC
cdr3_aa: CSVVLAGIGYEQYF

d_call: TRBD2
v_call: TRBV7-9
clone_size: NA
j_call: TRBJ2-1
cdr3_nt: TGTGCCAGCAGTCCCGGGACTAGTTTCCTCTTC
cdr3_aa: CASSPGTSFLF

d_call: NA
v_call: TRBV7-2
clone_size: NA
j_call: TRBJ1-1
cdr3_nt: TGTGCCAGCAGCGGAAACAGAAGGGCTGAAGCTTTCTTT
cdr3_aa: CASSGNRRAEAFF

d_call: TRBD1
v_call: TRBV15
clone_size: NA
j_call: TRBJ2-1
cdr3_nt: TGTGCCACCAGCAGTCGAGGGGGCGGCTACAATGAGCAGTTCTTC
cdr3_aa: CATSSRGGGYNEQFF

d_call: NA
v_call: TRBV6-6
clone_size: NA
j_call: TRBJ2-7
cdr3_nt: TGTGCCAGCAAGGCGCAACGCGGGGAGCACAACTACGAGCAGTACTTC
cdr3_aa: CASKAQRGEHNYEQYF

d_call: TRBD2
v_call: TRBV27
clone_size: NA
j_call: TRBJ2-2
cdr3_nt: TGTGCCAGCAGTCCGTTAGCGGGAGGAACCACCGGGGAGCTGTTTTTT
cdr3_aa: CASSPLAGGTTGELFF

d_call: NA
v_call: TRBV27
clone_size: NA
j_call: TRBJ2-7
cdr3_nt: TGTGCCAGCCGCATCGGTTACGAGCAGTACTTC
cdr3_aa: CASRIGYEQYF

d_call: NA
v_call: TRBV9
clone_size: NA
j_call: TRBJ2-7
cdr3_nt: TGTGCCAGCAGCCCAGGGGCAGGGTCTCCCTACGAGCAGTACTTC
cdr3_aa: CASSPGAGSPYEQYF

d_call: TRBD1
v_call: TRBV2
clone_size: NA
j_call: TRBJ1-2
cdr3_nt: TGTGCCACCCAGGGGGGTACGGGCTACACCTTC
cdr3_aa: CATQGGTGYTF

d_call: NA
v_call: TRBV9
clone_size: NA
j_call: TRBJ2-2
cdr3_nt: TGTGCCAGCAGCGTCGAGGGGCACGGGGAGCTGTTTTTT
cdr3_aa: CASSVEGHGELFF

d_call: TRBD2
v_call: TRBV7-9
clone_size: NA
j_call: TRBJ2-1
cdr3_nt: TGTGCCAGCAGTTCTAGCGGGATGGTCGATGAGCAGTTCTTC
cdr3_aa: CASSSSGMVDEQFF

d_call: NA
v_call: TRBV10-3
clone_size: NA
j_call: TRBJ2-2
cdr3_nt: TGTGCCATCAAACGTCCCGGGGAGCTGTTTTTT
cdr3_aa: CAIKRPGELFF

d_call: TRBD2
v_call: TRBV29-1
clone_size: NA
j_call: TRBJ2-7
cdr3_nt: TGCCCGGGAGGCCTGGGAGGGCTAGCGGAGAGCTCCTACGAGCAGTACTTC
cdr3_aa: CPGGLGGLAESSYEQYF

d_call: TRBD2
v_call: TRBV6-1
clone_size: few
j_call: TRBJ2-7
cdr3_nt: TGTGCCAGCAGTGAATATGGGGGGGGACCCTCCTACGAGCAGTACTTC
cdr3_aa: CASSEYGGGPSYEQYF